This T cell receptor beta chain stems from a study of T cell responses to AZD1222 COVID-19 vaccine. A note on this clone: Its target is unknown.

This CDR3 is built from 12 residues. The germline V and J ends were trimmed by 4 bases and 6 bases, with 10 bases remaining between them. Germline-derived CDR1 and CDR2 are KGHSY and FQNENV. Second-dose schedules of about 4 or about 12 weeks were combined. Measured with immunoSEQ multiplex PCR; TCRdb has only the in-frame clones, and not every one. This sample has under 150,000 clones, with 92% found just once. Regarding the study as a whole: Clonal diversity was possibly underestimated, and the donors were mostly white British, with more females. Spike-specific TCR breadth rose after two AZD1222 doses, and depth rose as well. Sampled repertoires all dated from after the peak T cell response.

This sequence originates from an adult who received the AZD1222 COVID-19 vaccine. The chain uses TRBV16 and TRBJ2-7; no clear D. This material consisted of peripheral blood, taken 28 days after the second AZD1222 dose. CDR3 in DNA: TGTGCCAGCAGCCCCGGGCCGGGCGAGCAGTACTTC. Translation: CASSPGPGEQYF.